This T cell receptor (beta chain) appears in the sequencing data of a study of blood T cell repertoires in COVID-19. The repertoire was sequenced with immunoSEQ multiplex PCR; TCRdb's copy has only in-frame clones and lacks some. The table has under 250,000 clones, roughly four fifths seen once. The germline V gene has CDR1 SEHNR and CDR2 FQNEAQ (reference sequence). The CDR3 runs to 17 residues. Trimming pared 1 base from V and 0 bases from J, leaving 15 bases between. The sequence was collected from a man aged 50 or older with active or convalescent COVID-19. Sequences were obtained from peripheral blood. The V and J genes are TRBV7-9 and TRBJ1-1; perhaps TRBD1 as D (5 bases). As DNA, the CDR3 is TGTGCCAGCAGCTTAGGAGGAGGGGTAGGGCTGAACACTGAAGCTTTCTTT. It translates to CASSLGGGVGLNTEAFF.